Listed below are T cell receptor beta chains from one sample, sequenced in a study of OX40 agonist ivuxolimab in advanced cancers. Data came from immunoSEQ multiplex PCR; TCRdb stores just in-frame clones and leaves some out. The table includes approximately 77,000 clones, 75% to 90% detected once. Material: CD4+ or CD8+ T cells sorted from blood, obtained in a trial of the OX40 agonist ivuxolimab. All receptors come from an adult with an advanced solid tumor such as melanoma, head and neck, liver or kidney cancer. Each CDR3 is given with its conserved first and last residue. The order of the fields is J gene, clone size, D gene, V gene, CDR3 protein, CDR3 DNA. The D gene is left open where the match is weak. Part of the rows lack a size; the others show once, few, many or a class for expanded clones.

TRBJ2-7,-,-,TRBV7-9,CASSFRGFGEQYF,TGTGCCAGCAGCTTTCGGGGTTTCGGCGAGCAGTACTTC
TRBJ2-5,-,-,TRBV5-4,CASSFQQGLETQYF,TGTGCCAGCAGCTTTCAGCAGGGTCTAGAGACCCAGTACTTC
TRBJ1-4,-,-,TRBV25-1,CASRGDIATNEKLFF,TGTGCCAGCAGAGGAGACATTGCAACTAATGAAAAACTGTTTTTT
TRBJ2-7,-,TRBD1,TRBV2,CASSEDQAGGAEEQYF,TGTGCCAGCAGTGAAGATCAGGCAGGGGGCGCGGAGGAGCAGTACTTC
TRBJ1-2,-,-,TRBV28,CASSSIGVGYGYTF,TGTGCCAGCAGTTCTATTGGGGTGGGGTATGGCTACACCTTC
TRBJ1-5,-,TRBD1,TRBV6-1,CASRGQASNQPQHF,TGTGCCAGCAGGGGACAGGCTAGCAATCAGCCCCAGCATTTT
TRBJ2-3,-,-,TRBV5-1,CASSNGGRMGTDTQYF,TGCGCCAGCAGCAACGGAGGGCGAATGGGCACAGATACGCAGTATTTT
TRBJ2-3,-,-,TRBV28,CASSLLNPDTQYF,TGTGCCAGCAGTTTGCTAAACCCAGATACGCAGTATTTT
TRBJ1-2,-,-,TRBV5-1,CASSLIGYGDGYTF,TGCGCCAGCAGCTTGATTGGGTATGGGGATGGCTACACCTTC
TRBJ1-4,-,TRBD1,TRBV2,CASRGQGTNEKLFF,TGTGCCAGCAGGGGACAGGGGACTAATGAAAAACTGTTTTTT
TRBJ2-1,-,TRBD2,TRBV4-3,CASSQGSGGARYNEQFF,TGCGCCAGCAGCCAAGGGAGCGGGGGGGCGCGCTACAATGAGCAGTTCTTC
TRBJ2-1,-,TRBD1,TRBV29-1,CSVGTGGLEEQFF,TGCAGCGTTGGGACAGGGGGATTAGAGGAGCAGTTCTTC
TRBJ2-5,-,-,TRBV11-2,CASSFAGETQYF,TGTGCCAGCAGCTTCGCCGGGGAGACCCAGTACTTC
TRBJ2-6,-,-,TRBV5-6,CASSLKGRSSGANVLTF,TGTGCCAGCAGCTTGAAAGGCAGAAGCTCTGGGGCCAACGTCCTGACTTTC
TRBJ2-7,-,-,TRBV7-3,CASSLSKGPYEQYF,TGTGCCAGCAGCTTATCGAAAGGGCCCTACGAGCAGTACTTC
TRBJ1-1,few,-,TRBV28,CASSPLTRDAFF,TGTGCCAGCAGCCCTCTAACGCGTGACGCTTTCTTT
TRBJ2-7,-,-,TRBV16,CASSQPGSGTTYEQYF,TGTGCCAGCAGCCAACCGGGATCGGGAACGACCTACGAGCAGTACTTC
TRBJ2-2,-,-,TRBV5-1,CASSLDLPRAFNSVGELFF,TGCGCCAGCAGCTTGGATCTTCCTCGGGCCTTTAACTCCGTCGGGGAGCTGTTTTTT
TRBJ2-3,-,-,TRBV5-5,CASSWGSTDTQYF,TGTGCCAGCAGCTGGGGGAGCACAGATACGCAGTATTTT
TRBJ1-1,-,-,TRBV30,CAWSVMGMAEAFF,TGTGCCTGGAGTGTAATGGGCATGGCTGAAGCTTTCTTT
TRBJ2-1,-,-,TRBV18,CASSPLATSYNEQFF,TGTGCCAGCTCACCCTTGGCTACCTCCTACAATGAGCAGTTCTTC
TRBJ2-7,-,TRBD1,TRBV7-2,CASSLAGTGAREQYF,TGTGCCAGCAGCCTCGCCGGGACAGGGGCGAGAGAGCAGTACTTC
TRBJ1-2,-,-,TRBV5-1,CASSLLLDDYGYTF,TGCGCCAGCAGCTTGCTTCTGGACGACTATGGCTACACCTTC
TRBJ1-5,few,-,TRBV7-8,CASSRENSNQPQHF,TGTGCCAGCAGCCGTGAAAATAGCAATCAGCCCCAGCATTTT
TRBJ2-3,-,-,TRBV10-1,CASSQRRGTDTQYF,TGCGCCAGCAGCCAGCGGAGGGGGACAGATACGCAGTATTTT
TRBJ1-1,-,-,TRBV7-9,CASSPGWGGNTEAFF,TGTGCCAGCAGCCCCGGGTGGGGTGGGAACACTGAAGCTTTCTTT
TRBJ2-5,once,TRBD2,TRBV10-2,CASSESTSGRRRETQYF,TGCGCCAGCAGTGAGTCGACTAGCGGGAGGAGAAGAGAGACCCAGTACTTC
TRBJ2-2,-,-,TRBV28,CASSPWTAPNTGELFF,TGTGCCAGCAGTCCCTGGACAGCTCCGAACACCGGGGAGCTGTTTTTT
TRBJ2-7,-,-,TRBV2,CASAGPFAPYEQYF,TGTGCCAGCGCCGGGCCTTTCGCCCCCTACGAGCAGTACTTC
TRBJ1-1,once,-,TRBV5-1,CASSFLGDTTEAFF,TGCGCCAGCAGCTTTCTAGGGGACACCACTGAAGCTTTCTTT
TRBJ1-6,-,-,TRBV7-9,CASSYSQVGSLHF,TGTGCCAGCAGCTACTCACAGGTGGGGTCCCTCCACTTT
TRBJ2-2,-,TRBD1,TRBV10-3,CAISGGNRGNTGELFF,TGTGCCATCAGTGGTGGCAACAGGGGGAACACCGGGGAGCTGTTTTTT